One T cell receptor beta chain is described in this entry. Its antigen has not been determined. Base quality data are lacking; no much larger clone is found one base away. The sample is drawn from a study of control samples from healthy donors and cancer patients (dated by TCRdb to 2019 to 2021). Receptors were amplified or captured by the immunoSEQ multiplex PCR assay. In TCRdb, the immuneACCESS table is reduced to in-frame sequences with V and J assigned. These tables do not hold every clone; where another copy was compared, an unresolved V gene accounts for under half, and the others remain unexplained. Recorded for this sample are some 130,000 clones; around 96% of them occurred a single time. The ten largest clonotypes hold about 3.6% of the sample. The germline V gene (reference sequence) gives CDR1 as LGHDT and CDR2 as YNNKEL. The CDR3 sequence holds 12 residues, the cysteine and phenylalanine included. The kept DNA is CDR3 alone, 36 bases in frame from the first base. V was cut back by 10 bases and J by 9 bases, leaving a gap of 18 bases between them.

Sequenced input: blood. The sequence is built from TRBV3-1 (or the pseudogene TRBV3-2) and TRBJ1-2; a weak D assignment points to TRBD1 (5 bases agree). This TCR came from a man between 25 and 39 years old in good health. CDR3 reads: CATSQRDVSYTF. The base sequence is TGTGCCACCTCCCAAAGGGACGTCAGCTACACCTTC.